These 29 T cell receptor beta chains share one sample of origin, sequenced in a study of patients and donors after allogeneic stem cell transplantation. In TCRdb, the RT-PCR reads were re-called with MiXCR into one record per CDR3 protein. The sample has more than 850,000 distinct CDR3 sequences, approximately 18% seen once. The sequenced material came from blood, either unsorted or a sorted T cell fraction (not recorded which). These receptors all stem from a human donor who was either an allogeneic HSCT recipient or a stem cell or donor lymphocyte infusion donor (not recorded which). It is not recorded whose cells these are; they may come from a transplant donor.

Points on this clonotype: An end of the junction does not agree with germline; a read error may underlie this. This rearrangement joins TRBV7-7 to TRBJ2-2; D unresolved. Germline CDR1 and CDR2: SSHAT and FNYEAQ (reference sequence). There are 15 residues in the CDR3. The CDR3 loop reads CASSPSDLNTGELFF. CDR3 sequence (DNA): TGTGCTAGCAGCCCATCAGATCTGAACACCGGGGAGCTGTTTTTT. Together with reference TRBV7-7 and TRBJ2-2, the CDR3 gives the full variable domain: GAGVSQSPRYKVTKRGQDVTLRCDPISSHATLYWYQQALGQGPEFLTYFNYEAQPDKSGLPSDRFSAERPEGSISTLTIQRTEQRDSAMYRCASSPSDLNTGELFFGEGSRLTVL.

This chain connects TRBV27 to TRBJ2-7; 8 nucleotides line up with TRBD2. With 6 bases clipped from V and 6 bases from J, the junction kept 10 bases outside the gene matches. Germline values: CDR1 MNHEY, CDR2 SMNVEV (reference sequence). The CDR3 is 14 residues long. The CDR3 spells CASSIRGGHIEQYF. The DNA for the CDR3 is TGTGCCAGCAGCATACGGGGGGGACACATCGAGCAGTACTTC.

This chain links TRBV5-1 with TRBJ2-1; the D call may be TRBD1 or TRBD2 (5 bases each). V dropped 2 bases and J dropped 9 bases, with 15 bases sitting between them. Germline V CDR1 and CDR2: SGHRS, YFSETQ. This CDR3 is built from 14 residues. The CDR3 region has the DNA TGCGCCAGCAGCTTCCCCCGAACCGGGACTGAGCAGTTCTTC. Translated, it gives CASSFPRTGTEQFF.

This clonotype has more than one count but fewer than ten. The rearrangement links TRBV5-1 to TRBJ1-6; no clear D gene. CDR1 is SGHRS and CDR2 is YFSETQ in the germline V gene. This CDR3 comprises 13 residues. Trimming left V 2 bases short and J 10 bases short, with 10 bases between. The CDR3 nucleotides read TGCGCCAGCAGCTTACGGACGCGATCACCCCTCCACTTT. It codes for CASSLRTRSPLHF.

The rearrangement links TRBV20-1 to TRBJ2-1; D possibly corresponds to TRBD1 (6 bases). The CDR3 consists of 15 residues. CDR1 DFQATT and CDR2 SNEGSKA come from the germline V gene (reference sequence). Trimming took 3 bases from V and 2 from J, leaving 14 bases between them. CDR3 loop: CSASLTGSAYNEQFF. The CDR3 DNA follows: TGCAGTGCTAGTTTGACAGGCTCAGCCTACAATGAGCAGTTCTTC.

V gene TRBV29-1 combines with J gene TRBJ2-3, with a possible D match to TRBD2 (6 bases). Trimming removed 6 bases at V and 1 base at J, with 11 bases between. Looked up from germline, CDR1 is SQVTM and CDR2 is ANQGSEA. CDR3 size: 13 residues. The CDR3, as DNA: TGCAGCGTGGAGGGCTTTGGCACAGATACGCAGTATTTT. It specifies CSVEGFGTDTQYF.

This chain uses TRBV12-3 or TRBV12-4 with TRBJ2-1, with 8 bases that match TRBD2. The CDR3 contains 12 residues. The V segment lost 8 bases and the J segment 9 bases; nucleotides outside the gene matches: 6. The DNA of the CDR3 is TGTGCCAGCTCCTACGGGAGGGGTGAGCAGTTCTTC. Translating it yields CASSYGRGEQFF.

The sample holds one count of this clonotype. V is TRBV2 and J is TRBJ2-3; the D call may be TRBD1 or TRBD2 (6 bases each). In germline, CDR1 is SNHLY, CDR2 FYNNEI. The V end was cut by 4 bases, the J end by 1 base, with 12 bases between. CDR3 length: 15 amino acids. This CDR3 reads CASSGEDSRTDTQYF. The CDR3 DNA is TGTGCCAGCAGTGGGGAGGACAGCCGCACAGATACGCAGTATTTT.

The gene calls are TRBV7-6 and TRBJ2-1, with D perhaps matching TRBD1 (5 bases). This CDR3 region has 14 residues. CDR1 SGHVS and CDR2 FNYEAQ come from the germline V gene. The germline V and J ends were trimmed by 1 base and 9 bases, with 13 bases remaining between them. The CDR3 DNA reads TGTGCCAGCAGCTTAGTCCCCCAGGGTACTGAGCAGTTCTTC. Its translation is CASSLVPQGTEQFF.

This clonotype was counted between two and nine times. The rearrangement joins TRBV15 to TRBJ1-1, with TRBD1 matching 7 bases. J lost 7 bases, V lost 3 bases, and 14 bases had no gene match. Germline V CDR1 and CDR2: LNHNV, YYDKDF (reference sequence). The CDR3 sequence is 16 residues long. The CDR3 DNA follows: TGTGCCACCAGCAGGACTCTTACACAGGGGAGAGGTGAAGCTTTCTTT. The encoded protein is CATSRTLTQGRGEAFF.

This clonotype was detected a few times. V usage is TRBV27 and J usage is TRBJ2-2, with D tentatively TRBD2 (6 bases). The V gene's germline CDR1 is MNHEY and CDR2 SMNVEV (reference sequence). V was cut by 5 bases and J by 4 bases, with 20 bases left in between. The length of the CDR3 is 17 residues. The chain's CDR3 is CASSPGDARAGTGELFF. CDR3 nucleotide sequence: TGTGCCAGCAGTCCGGGAGACGCCCGGGCCGGCACCGGGGAGCTGTTTTTT.

A few counts support this clonotype. The gene calls are TRBV12-3 or TRBV12-4 and TRBJ1-2; 7 nucleotides align to TRBD1. This CDR3 contains 14 residues. The J segment lost 8 bases and the V segment lost 7 bases, leaving 13 bases of the junction unmatched. The CDR3 sequence is CASTWGQTGKGYTF. As DNA, the CDR3 is TGTGCCAGCACGTGGGGCCAGACAGGGAAAGGCTACACCTTC.

The chain recombines TRBV7-9 with TRBJ2-1, with 12 bases aligning to TRBD1. Germline V CDR1 and CDR2: SEHNR, FQNEAQ (reference sequence). The CDR3 is made up of 17 amino acids. Trimming removed 2 bases from V and 7 bases from J; junction bases left unmatched: 9. The CDR3 sequence: CASSLRLGQGAGNEQFF. The CDR3 DNA reads as TGTGCCAGCAGCTTACGGTTGGGACAGGGGGCGGGAAATGAGCAGTTCTTC.

A few counts support this clonotype. The chain couples TRBV20-1 to TRBJ2-5; no firm D call. Germline-derived CDR1 and CDR2 are DFQATT and SNEGSKA (reference sequence). The CDR3 extends over 14 amino acids. V was shortened by 3 bases and J by 4 bases, with 15 bases between the two germline ends. The CDR3 region is CSASHASPGETQYF. The DNA of the CDR3 is TGCAGTGCTAGCCACGCTTCCCCGGGAGAGACCCAGTACTTC.

This clonotype occurred many times. This chain connects TRBV5-1 to TRBJ2-5; D call uncertain. The germline CDR1 and CDR2 sequences are SGHRS and YFSETQ. CDR3 length: 12 amino acids. Between the trimmed V and J ends, which lost 0 bases and 5 bases, there was a span of 5 bases. The chain's CDR3 is CASSLDRETQYF. For the CDR3, the DNA is TGCGCCAGCAGCTTGGATCGGGAGACCCAGTACTTC.

The chain employs TRBV12-3 or TRBV12-4 and TRBJ1-1, with TRBD1 matching over 9 bases. The CDR3 extends over 14 amino acids. Trimming removed 6 bases from V and 7 bases from J; junction bases left unmatched: 9. The CDR3 DNA reads as TGTGCCAGCAGGGACAGGGGCGGAGGCAGTGAAGCTTTCTTT. Its translation is CASRDRGGGSEAFF.

The rearrangement joins TRBV6-1 to TRBJ2-1, with D tentatively TRBD1 (5 bases). Germline assignment: CDR1 MNHNS and CDR2 SASEGT. The CDR3 is made up of 14 amino acids. Trimming stripped 6 bases from V and 11 bases from J, with 20 bases between. The CDR3 DNA reads TGTGCCAGCAGCACCCTCGGACAAGTGGCCAAGCAGTTCTTC. Its protein product is CASSTLGQVAKQFF.

In its sample, this clonotype was seen a few times. V and J are TRBV6-1 and TRBJ2-7, with 10 bases fitting TRBD2. The CDR3 length is 13 residues. Germline trimming cut 3 bases from V and 12 bases from J; bases unmatched to any gene: 8. The germline V gene has CDR1 MNHNS and CDR2 SASEGT. For the CDR3, the DNA is TGTGCCAGCAGTGAGGGGACTAGCGCCAAGATGTACTTC. Translation: CASSEGTSAKMYF.

This clonotype was seen only a few times. CDR3 in amino acids: CASSFKGLADYEQYF. The CDR3 DNA reads TGCGCCAGCAGCTTCAAAGGACTAGCGGACTACGAGCAGTACTTC. The chain links TRBV5-1 to TRBJ2-7; 10 positions agree with TRBD2. This CDR3 is built from 15 residues. Germline V CDR1 and CDR2: SGHRS, YFSETQ. V was clipped by 2 bases and J by 3 bases; unmatched bases: 5.

This clonotype was seen a handful of times. This chain joins TRBV6-2 or TRBV6-3 and TRBJ2-1; D perhaps matches TRBD2 (6 bases). CDR1 and CDR2 from the germline V gene are MNHEY and SVGEGT. Trimming removed 6 bases from V and 0 bases from J, with 15 bases in between. This CDR3 region has 16 residues. The chain's CDR3 is CASSSGTLSSYNEQFF. Written as DNA, the CDR3 is TGTGCCAGCAGCTCCGGGACTTTGAGCTCCTACAATGAGCAGTTCTTC.

The V gene is TRBV6-1, the J gene TRBJ1-4, with 7 bases that match TRBD1. CDR1 MNHNS and CDR2 SASEGT come from the germline V gene. The J segment lost 4 bases and the V segment lost 7 bases, leaving 9 bases of the junction unmatched. CDR3 length: 15 amino acids. For the CDR3, the DNA is TGTGCCAGCACTACCCTCCGGGACAGTAATGAAAAACTGTTTTTT. This sequence encodes CASTTLRDSNEKLFF.

The chain employs TRBV24-1 and TRBJ2-1; 9 nucleotides align to TRBD2. The V segment lost 3 bases and the J segment 7 bases; nucleotides outside the gene matches: 9. Germline assignment: CDR1 KGHDR and CDR2 SFDVKD. This CDR3 has 16 residues. CDR3: CATSDPLAGEGNEQFF. The DNA of the CDR3 is TGTGCCACCAGTGATCCTTTAGCGGGAGAGGGGAATGAGCAGTTCTTC.

This clonotype was observed a handful of times. The chain employs TRBV5-1 and TRBJ2-5; unclear D gene. V was shortened by 7 bases and J by 2 bases, with 12 bases between the two germline ends. CDR3 size: 13 residues. Germline CDR1 SGHRS, CDR2 YFSETQ. In DNA form, the CDR3 reads TGCGCCAGCGAAGACGGCCTACAAGAGACCCAGTACTTC. It translates to CASEDGLQETQYF.

This clonotype was counted at least ten times. V is TRBV5-1 and J is TRBJ2-1; 10 positions match TRBD1. The germline V gene has CDR1 SGHRS and CDR2 YFSETQ. The CDR3 is 15 residues long. V trimming: 2 bases; J trimming: 8 bases; junction bases outside the gene matches: 7. The CDR3 reads CASSFRQGAGDEQFF. The DNA for the CDR3 is TGCGCCAGCAGCTTCCGACAGGGGGCTGGGGATGAGCAGTTCTTC.

The chain recombines TRBV5-1 with TRBJ2-3; D is perhaps TRBD2 (6 bases). Trimming cost V 4 bases and J 2 bases, with 11 bases left between them. Germline-derived CDR1 and CDR2 are SGHRS and YFSETQ. This CDR3 is built from 14 residues. In DNA, the CDR3 is TGCGCCAGCAGCGTGACTAGGCACACAGATACGCAGTATTTT. Translated, it gives CASSVTRHTDTQYF.

This clonotype turned up a few times. J is TRBJ2-5 and V is TRBV20-1; 9 nucleotides line up with TRBD1. Germline-derived CDR1 and CDR2 are DFQATT and SNEGSKA (reference sequence). The junction had 3 bases not matched to a gene; V was cut back by 3 bases and J by 4 bases. The CDR3 loop spans 13 amino acids. This CDR3 is CSASPGQGETQYF. The CDR3 coding sequence is TGCAGTGCTAGCCCGGGACAGGGAGAGACCCAGTACTTC.

This clonotype was seen a handful of times. This chain uses TRBV11-2 with TRBJ2-3; 7 bases align to TRBD2. J gave up 2 bases and V 1 base, and 6 bases lay outside the gene matches. Germline CDR1 SGHAT, CDR2 FQNNGV. The CDR3 consists of 16 residues. The CDR3 DNA is TGTGCCAGCAGCTTAGTGGGGGGGAAAAACACAGATACGCAGTATTTT. Protein product: CASSLVGGKNTDTQYF.

This clonotype has a handful of counts. The gene calls are TRBV20-1 and TRBJ1-1; D is unresolved. The V end lost 6 bases, the J end lost 0 bases, and 8 bases lay between the germline ends. The germline V gene encodes CDR1 DFQATT and CDR2 SNEGSKA (reference sequence). The CDR3 is 12 amino acids. CDR3 amino acids: CSAPDLNTEAFF. CDR3 nucleotides: TGCAGTGCCCCGGACCTGAACACTGAAGCTTTCTTT.

CDR3 protein: CASSFGLVTDTQYF. In nucleotides, the CDR3 is TGCGCCAGCAGCTTCGGACTAGTCACAGATACGCAGTATTTT. The chain carries TRBV5-1 and TRBJ2-3, with 7 bases matching TRBD2. Trimming at V came to 2 bases and at J to 2 bases, leaving 2 bases not matched to a gene. Germline V gene lookup returns CDR1 SGHRS and CDR2 YFSETQ. The CDR3 loop spans 14 amino acids.